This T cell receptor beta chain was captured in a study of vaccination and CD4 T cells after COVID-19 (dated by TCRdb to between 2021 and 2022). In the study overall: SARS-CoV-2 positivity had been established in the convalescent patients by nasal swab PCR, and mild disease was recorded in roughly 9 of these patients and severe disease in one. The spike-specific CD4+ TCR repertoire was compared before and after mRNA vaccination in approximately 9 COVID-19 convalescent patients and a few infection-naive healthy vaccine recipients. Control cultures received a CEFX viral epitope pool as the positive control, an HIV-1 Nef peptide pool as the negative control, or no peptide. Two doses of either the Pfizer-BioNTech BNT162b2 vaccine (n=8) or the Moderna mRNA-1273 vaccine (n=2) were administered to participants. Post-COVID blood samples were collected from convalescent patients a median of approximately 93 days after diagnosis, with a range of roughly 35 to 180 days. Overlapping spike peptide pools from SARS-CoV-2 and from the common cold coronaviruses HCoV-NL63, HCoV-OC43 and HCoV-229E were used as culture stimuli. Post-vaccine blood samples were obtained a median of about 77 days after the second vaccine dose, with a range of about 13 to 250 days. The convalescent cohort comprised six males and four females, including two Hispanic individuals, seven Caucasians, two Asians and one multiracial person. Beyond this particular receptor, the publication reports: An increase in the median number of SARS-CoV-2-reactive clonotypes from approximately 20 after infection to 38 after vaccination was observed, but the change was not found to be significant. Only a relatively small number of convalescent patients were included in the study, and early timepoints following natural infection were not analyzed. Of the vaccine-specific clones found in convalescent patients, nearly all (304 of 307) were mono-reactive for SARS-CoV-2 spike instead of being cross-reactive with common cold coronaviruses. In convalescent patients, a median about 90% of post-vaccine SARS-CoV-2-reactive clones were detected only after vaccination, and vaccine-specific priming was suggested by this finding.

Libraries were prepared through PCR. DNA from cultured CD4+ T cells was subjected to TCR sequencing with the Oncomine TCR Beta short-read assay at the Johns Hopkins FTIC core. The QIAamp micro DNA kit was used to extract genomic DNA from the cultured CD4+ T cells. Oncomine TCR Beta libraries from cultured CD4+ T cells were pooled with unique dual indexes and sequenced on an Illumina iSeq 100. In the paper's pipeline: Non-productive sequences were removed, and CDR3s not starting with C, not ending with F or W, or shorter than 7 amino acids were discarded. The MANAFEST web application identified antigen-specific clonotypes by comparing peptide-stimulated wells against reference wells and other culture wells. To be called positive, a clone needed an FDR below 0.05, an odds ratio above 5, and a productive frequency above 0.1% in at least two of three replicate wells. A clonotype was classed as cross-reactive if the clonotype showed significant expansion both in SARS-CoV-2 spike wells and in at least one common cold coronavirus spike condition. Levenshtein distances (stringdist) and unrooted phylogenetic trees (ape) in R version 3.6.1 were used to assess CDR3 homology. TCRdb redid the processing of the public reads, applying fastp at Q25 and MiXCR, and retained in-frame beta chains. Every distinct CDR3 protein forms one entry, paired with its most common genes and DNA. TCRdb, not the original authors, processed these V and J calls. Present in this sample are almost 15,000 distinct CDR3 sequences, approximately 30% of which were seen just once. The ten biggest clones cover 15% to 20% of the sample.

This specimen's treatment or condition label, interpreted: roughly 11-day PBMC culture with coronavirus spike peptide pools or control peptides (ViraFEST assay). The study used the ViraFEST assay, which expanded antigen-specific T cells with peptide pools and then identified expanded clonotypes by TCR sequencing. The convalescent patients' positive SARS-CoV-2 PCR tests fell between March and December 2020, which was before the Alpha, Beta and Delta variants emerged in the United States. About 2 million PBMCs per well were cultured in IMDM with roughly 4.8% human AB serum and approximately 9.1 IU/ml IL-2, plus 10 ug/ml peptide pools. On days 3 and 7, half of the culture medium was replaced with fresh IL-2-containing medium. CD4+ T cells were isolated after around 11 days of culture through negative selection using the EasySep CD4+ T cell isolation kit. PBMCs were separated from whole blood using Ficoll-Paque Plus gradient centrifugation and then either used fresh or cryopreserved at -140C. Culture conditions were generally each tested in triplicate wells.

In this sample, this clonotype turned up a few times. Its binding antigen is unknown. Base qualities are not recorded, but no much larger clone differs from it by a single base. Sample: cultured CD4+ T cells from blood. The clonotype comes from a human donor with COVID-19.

The nucleotide sequence reads TGTGCCAGTAGTACATTACAGGGGTACACTGAAGCTTTCTTT. Protein translation: CASSTLQGYTEAFF. The rearrangement combines TRBV19 with TRBJ1-1; TRBD1 lines up with 7 middle nucleotides. V lost 4 bases and J lost 3 bases, and the count of bases not matched to a germline gene is 5. From cysteine to phenylalanine, the CDR3 is 14 amino acids long. Left in the record is the CDR3 DNA by itself, 42 bases read in frame from the first base. From a lookup of the germline V gene (reference sequence), CDR1 and CDR2 are LNHDA and SQIVND.